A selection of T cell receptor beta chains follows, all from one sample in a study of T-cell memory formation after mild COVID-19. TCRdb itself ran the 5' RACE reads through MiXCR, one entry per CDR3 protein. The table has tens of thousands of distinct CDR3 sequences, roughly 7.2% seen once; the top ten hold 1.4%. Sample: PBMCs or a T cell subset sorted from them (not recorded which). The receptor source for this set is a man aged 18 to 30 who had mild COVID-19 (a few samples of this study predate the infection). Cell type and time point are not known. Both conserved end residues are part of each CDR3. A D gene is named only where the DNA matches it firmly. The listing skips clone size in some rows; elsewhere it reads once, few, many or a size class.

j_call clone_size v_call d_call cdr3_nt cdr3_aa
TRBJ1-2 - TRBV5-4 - TGTGCCAGCAGCCGTAAAACGGGTTCCGACTATGGCTACACCTTC CASSRKTGSDYGYTF
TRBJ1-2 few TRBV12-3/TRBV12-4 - TGTGCCAGCAGTTTCATAGTGGGTTATGGCTACACCTTC CASSFIVGYGYTF
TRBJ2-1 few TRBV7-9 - TGTGCCAGCAGCTTAGTTACTGCCTCGGGCAATGAGCAGTTCTTC CASSLVTASGNEQFF
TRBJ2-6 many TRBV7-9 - TGTGCCAGCAGCTTACCGCGCTCTGGGGCCAACGTCCTGACTTTC CASSLPRSGANVLTF
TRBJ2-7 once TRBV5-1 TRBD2 TGCGCCAGCAATGACGGGGGGAACGACGAGCAGTACTTC CASNDGGNDEQYF
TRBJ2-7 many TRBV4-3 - TGCGCCAGCAGCCGCGGACACGGGGACCGCTCCTACGAGCAGTACTTC CASSRGHGDRSYEQYF
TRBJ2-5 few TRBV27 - TGTGCCAGCGCCTCCAAGGGGGAGACCCAGTACTTC CASASKGETQYF
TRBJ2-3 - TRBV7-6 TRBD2 TGTGCCAGCAGCTTAATAAGCGGGGGGGCCGGAACAGATACGCAGTATTTT CASSLISGGAGTDTQYF
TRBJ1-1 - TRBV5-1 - TGCGCCAGCAGCTTGTCCGCAGGGAACACTGAAGCTTTCTTT CASSLSAGNTEAFF
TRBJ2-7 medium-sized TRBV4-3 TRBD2 TGCGCCAGCAGCCCCTCGCTTGCTAGCGGGGCCTACGAGCAGTACTTC CASSPSLASGAYEQYF
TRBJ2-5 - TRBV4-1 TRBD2 TGCGCCAGCAGCCAAGAAGTCCTAGCGGGGGGACGCCAGGAGACCCAGTACTTC CASSQEVLAGGRQETQYF
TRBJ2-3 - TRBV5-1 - TGCGCCAGCAGCCCCTTCCAGGGTCCCCTAGGGGATACGCAGTATTTT CASSPFQGPLGDTQYF
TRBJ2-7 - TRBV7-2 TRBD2 TGTGCCAGCAGCCCTAGCGGGGGGGCTTTCTACGAGCAGTACTTC CASSPSGGAFYEQYF
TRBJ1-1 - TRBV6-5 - TGTGCCAGCAGTTACGGGGTTCGGGAGACTGAAGCTTTCTTT CASSYGVRETEAFF
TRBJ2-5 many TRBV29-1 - TGCAGCGTTGTTAGGGGGGAGACCCAGTACTTC CSVVRGETQYF
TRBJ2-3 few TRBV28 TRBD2 TGTGCCAGCAGTTCAGCGGGGCGCACAGATACGCAGTATTTT CASSSAGRTDTQYF
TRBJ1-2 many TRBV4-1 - TGCGCCAGCAGCCGGGGGCCGTCGAGGGGTGGCTACACCTTC CASSRGPSRGGYTF
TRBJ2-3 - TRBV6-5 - TGTGCCAGCGGTTCGACGGAGAAAAATACGCAGTATTTT CASGSTEKNTQYF
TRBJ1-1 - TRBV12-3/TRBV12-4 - TGTGCCAGCAGGTATACTCAGGGAACTGAAGCTTTCTTT CASRYTQGTEAFF
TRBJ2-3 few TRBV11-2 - TGTGCCAGCAGCTTGCGAGGGGGGGCTTCAGATACGCAGTATTTT CASSLRGGASDTQYF
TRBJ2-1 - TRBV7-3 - TGTGCCAGCAGCTTGGGGGCCTACGGTGAGCAGTTCTTC CASSLGAYGEQFF
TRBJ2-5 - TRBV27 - TGTGCCAGCAGTTTCCGGGCTCAAGAGACCCAGTACTTC CASSFRAQETQYF
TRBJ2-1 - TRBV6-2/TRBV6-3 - TGTGCCAGCGCCAGGGACACCTACAATGAGCAGTTCTTC CASARDTYNEQFF